This paragraph covers one T cell receptor beta chain sequence. What it recognizes is unknown. This record comes from a study of T cell responses to AZD1222 COVID-19 vaccine. The study's findings and limits: Breadth and depth of Spike-specific TCRs rose after two AZD1222 doses. The sample set comprised mostly white British donors with more females, and clonal diversity was possibly underestimated.

The protocol was immunoSEQ multiplex PCR, while the TCRdb copy is restricted to in-frame clones and leaves out a portion. The profile shows just under 85,000 clones, about 86% of them singletons. V was cut by 1 base and J by 10 bases, with 13 bases left in between. The CDR3 length is 13 residues. Germline V gives CDR1 SGHVS, CDR2 FQNEAQ. This clonotype was obtained from an adult in good health. This chain uses TRBV7-8 with TRBJ1-2; TRBD1 is a possible D gene (6 bases). The input for sequencing was peripheral blood, taken on day 0 of AZD1222 vaccination. The CDR3, as DNA: TGTGCCAGCAGCTTAGAAGGGGGGGCTACCTACACCTTC. It is translated as CASSLEGGATYTF.